The source of this T cell receptor beta chain is a study of shared clonotypes between healthy human individuals. Study overall: Donors had three CD4 naive, three CD4 memory, two CD8 naive and one CD8 memory plate apiece.

The method was immunoSEQ multiplex PCR; TCRdb's version includes in-frame clones alone and lacks a portion of them. The sample includes 2 million to 2.5 million clones, 90% to 97% of them seen just once. V was cut by 4 bases and J by 3 bases, with 16 bases left in between. Per germline, CDR1 MDHEN and CDR2 SYDVKM. The CDR3 extends over 16 amino acids. The chain is built from TRBV28 and TRBJ1-5, with D tentatively TRBD1 (5 bases). The source is a man aged 18 to 30 in good health. Input material: naive CD4+ T cells sorted from blood. Subset noted: CD45RA+ positively selected. The CDR3 sequence is CASSSQRRGNNQPQHF. Here the CDR3 DNA reads TGTGCCAGCAGTTCCCAGCGCCGGGGGAACAATCAGCCCCAGCATTTT.